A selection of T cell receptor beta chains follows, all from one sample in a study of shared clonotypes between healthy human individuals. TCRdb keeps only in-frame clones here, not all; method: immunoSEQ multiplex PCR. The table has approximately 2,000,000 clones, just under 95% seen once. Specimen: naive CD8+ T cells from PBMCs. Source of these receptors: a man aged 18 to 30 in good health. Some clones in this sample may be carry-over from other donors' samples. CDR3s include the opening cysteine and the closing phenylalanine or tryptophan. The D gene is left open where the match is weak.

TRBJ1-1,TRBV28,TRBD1,TGTGCCAGCAGTCCCCTCCGACAGGGCGGGACTGAAGCTTTCTTT,CASSPLRQGGTEAFF
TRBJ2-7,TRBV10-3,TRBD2,TGTGCCATCAGTGAGTCGGACGGGGTAGGGACTAGCGGGAGGGGACTCTCCTACGAGCAGTACTTC,CAISESDGVGTSGRGLSYEQYF
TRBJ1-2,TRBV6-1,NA,TGTGCCAGCAGTGAAGGGGGGGACTATGGCTACACCTTC,CASSEGGDYGYTF
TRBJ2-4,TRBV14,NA,TGTGCCAGCAGCCAAGATCGGCTAGATAACATTCAGTACTTC,CASSQDRLDNIQYF
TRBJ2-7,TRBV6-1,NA,TGTGCCAGCAGGAACGGAGTCCACGAGCAGTACTTC,CASRNGVHEQYF
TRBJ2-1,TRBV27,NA,TGTGCCAGCAGTTTAGAGTGGGGCTATGAGCAGTTCTTC,CASSLEWGYEQFF
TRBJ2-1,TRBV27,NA,TGTGCCAGCAGTTTAGTTCCAGGGAGCTCCTACAATGAGCAGTTCTTC,CASSLVPGSSYNEQFF
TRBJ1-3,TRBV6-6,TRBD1,TGTGCCAGCAGTCAGACAGGGCGCTCTGGAAACACCATATATTTT,CASSQTGRSGNTIYF
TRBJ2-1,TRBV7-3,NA,TGTGCCAGCAGTCTTGGGTTTGAGCAGTTCTTC,CASSLGFEQFF
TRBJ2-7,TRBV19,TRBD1,TGTGCCAGTAGTGCGACAGGGGGCCTAAGCTCCTACGAGCAGTACTTC,CASSATGGLSSYEQYF
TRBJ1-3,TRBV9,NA,TGTGCCAGCAGCGTAGCCGCTTCTGGAAACACCATATATTTT,CASSVAASGNTIYF
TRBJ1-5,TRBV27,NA,TGTGCCAGCAGTTTAGGGCCCAGGGGCTATAGCAATCAGCCCCAGCATTTT,CASSLGPRGYSNQPQHF